A single sample is the source of the 16 T cell receptor beta chains below, sequenced in a study of T cells in localized non-small cell lung cancer. Using immunoSEQ multiplex PCR, the repertoire was profiled, and TCRdb retains in-frame clones only, with some absent. This sample has about 12,000 clones; over 70% occur once, and the top ten carry roughly 19%. The sequenced sample was peripheral blood, obtained before any cancer treatment. These receptors originate from a male donor older than 55 with stage I lung adenocarcinoma.

The chain employs TRBV5-1 and TRBJ2-1; D is undetermined. V was shortened by 0 bases and J by 3 bases, with 7 bases between the two germline ends. There are 14 residues in the CDR3. Looked up from germline, CDR1 is SGHRS and CDR2 is YFSETQ. The CDR3 sequence is CASSLGADYNEQFF. For the CDR3, the DNA is TGCGCCAGCAGCTTGGGGGCGGACTACAATGAGCAGTTCTTC.

This clone was recorded a few times. This sequence joins TRBV19 and TRBJ2-7; D possibly corresponds to TRBD1 (6 bases). From germline, CDR1 is LNHDA and CDR2 SQIVND (reference sequence). CDR3 size: 14 residues. The germline V and J ends were trimmed by 3 bases and 1 base, with 10 bases remaining between them. The CDR3 nucleotides are TGTGCCAGTAGTATGTCTAGGGGGTCCTACGAGCAGTACTTC. Translated: CASSMSRGSYEQYF.

A single count supports this clone. CDR3 amino acids: CASTGQGGWVTEAFF. CDR3 DNA: TGTGCCAGCACCGGACAGGGGGGTTGGGTCACTGAAGCTTTCTTT. The chain recombines TRBV25-1 with TRBJ1-1, with 10 bases that match TRBD1. J gave up 4 bases and V 7 bases, and 9 bases lay outside the gene matches. Germline loops: CDR1 MGHDK, CDR2 SYGVNS. The length of the CDR3 is 15 residues.

By share, this clone counts as medium-sized. The chain employs TRBV7-2 and TRBJ1-2; a weak D match, TRBD1 (6 bases). Germline CDR1 reads SGHTA; CDR2 reads FQGNSA. This CDR3 region has 15 residues. V was shortened by 5 bases and J by 6 bases, with 19 bases between the two germline ends. The CDR3 loop is CASSPEGGFLDGYTF. The CDR3 bases are TGTGCCAGCAGCCCCGAGGGGGGCTTCTTGGATGGCTACACCTTC.

The chain recombines TRBV6-6 with TRBJ1-3; 8 nucleotides align to TRBD1. Germline-derived CDR1 and CDR2 are MNHNY and SVGAGI (reference sequence). Trimming took 0 bases from V and 0 from J; bases not matched to a gene: 1. The CDR3 has 16 amino acids. In DNA, the CDR3 is TGTGCCAGCAGTTACTCCGGGACAGGCTCTGGAAACACCATATATTTT. The encoded protein is CASSYSGTGSGNTIYF.

DNA of the CDR3: TGTGCCAGCAGCTTACCAGGGAGCTCCTACAATGAGCAGTTCTTC. As protein: CASSLPGSSYNEQFF. The V gene is TRBV5-6, the J gene TRBJ2-1, with D tentatively TRBD1 or TRBD2 (5 bases each). Germline lookup yields CDR1 SGHDT and CDR2 YYEEEE. The length of the CDR3 is 15 residues. The V and J ends lost 2 bases and 0 bases respectively, with 9 bases between them. Full variable domain (missing parts from reference TRBV5-6 and TRBJ2-1): DAGVTQSPTHLIKTRGQQVTLRCSPKSGHDTVSWYQQALGQGPQFIFQYYEEEERQRGNFPDRFSGHQFPNYSSELNVNALLLGDSALYLCASSLPGSSYNEQFFGPGTRLTVL.

The chain employs TRBV7-2 and TRBJ2-1; maybe TRBD1 (5 bases). Trimming stripped 5 bases from V and 5 bases from J, with 13 bases between. This CDR3 is 14 amino acids long. The germline V gene encodes CDR1 SGHTA and CDR2 FQGNSA. The CDR3 loop is CASSPRAGNNEQFF. CDR3 sequence (DNA): TGTGCCAGCAGCCCCCGGGCAGGGAACAATGAGCAGTTCTTC.

In regard to this clone: Other DNA sequences in this specimen translate into the identical CDR3. This chain joins TRBV7-2 and TRBJ1-1; unclear D gene. Germline CDR1 and CDR2: SGHTA and FQGNSA. V lost 3 bases and J 0 bases, leaving 5 bases between the germline ends. The CDR3 runs to 13 residues. The chain's CDR3 is CASSFSVNTEAFF. The CDR3 DNA reads as TGTGCCAGCAGCTTTTCAGTGAACACTGAAGCTTTCTTT.

As regards this clone: One junction end does not reproduce the germline sequence, and a read error may be involved. The chain has TRBV11-2 and TRBJ2-1, with TRBD2 matching over 7 bases. CDR3 size: 13 residues. Per the germline V gene, CDR1 is SGHAT and CDR2 is FQNNGV. The CDR3 spells CASRLGTNGLGVF. CDR3 sequence (DNA): TGTGCCAGCAGGTTAGGGACTAACGGGCTAGGCGTCTTC.

The chain links TRBV19 to TRBJ2-7; TRBD1 is a possible D gene (6 bases). Germline V gene lookup returns CDR1 LNHDA and CDR2 SQIVND (reference sequence). The CDR3 loop spans 13 amino acids. The V end lost 3 bases, the J end lost 7 bases, and 13 bases lay between the germline ends. The CDR3 sequence is CASSIGAGAEQYF. The DNA of the CDR3 is TGTGCCAGTAGTATCGGGGCAGGGGCTGAGCAGTACTTC. Based on the CDR3 plus reference TRBV19 and TRBJ2-7, the full variable domain is DGGITQSPKYLFRKEGQNVTLSCEQNLNHDAMYWYRQDPGQGLRLIYYSQIVNDFQKGDIAEGYSVSREKKESFPLTVTSAQKNPTAFYLCASSIGAGAEQYFGPGTRLTVT.

The chain carries TRBV5-1 and TRBJ1-3, with D possibly matching TRBD1 (6 bases). The V gene lost 0 bases and the J gene lost 2 bases, with 15 bases spanning the gap. CDR1 and CDR2 from the germline V gene are SGHRS and YFSETQ. CDR3 length: 17 residues. The CDR3 DNA reads as TGCGCCAGCAGCTTGGGCGGGGGCAGTTTTCCTGGAAACACCATATATTTT. Protein: CASSLGGGSFPGNTIYF.

J is TRBJ1-1 and V is TRBV28; D possibly corresponds to TRBD1 (6 bases). Germline CDR1 and CDR2: MDHEN and SYDVKM. V was shortened by 6 bases and J by 1 base, with 12 bases between the two germline ends. The CDR3 has 14 amino acids. The DNA for the CDR3 is TGTGCCAGCAGCCCCCACAGGGCGAACACTGAAGCTTTCTTT. Translating it yields CASSPHRANTEAFF. Full variable domain (rest looked up from reference TRBV28 and TRBJ1-1): DVKVTQSSRYLVKRTGEKVFLECVQDMDHENMFWYRQDPGLGLRLIYFSYDVKMKEKGDIPEGYSVSREKKERFSLILESASTNQTSMYLCASSPHRANTEAFFGQGTRLTVV.

The chain uses TRBV2 and TRBJ1-2; no definite D call. Deletions cut 3 bases from V and 1 base from J, with 9 bases between. Germline-derived CDR1 and CDR2 are SNHLY and FYNNEI. This CDR3 spans 14 amino acids. CDR3 residues: CASSDSGLNYGYTF. In DNA, the CDR3 is TGTGCCAGCAGTGACTCGGGCCTTAACTATGGCTACACCTTC.

V is TRBV7-9 and J is TRBJ2-1; the D gene could be TRBD1 or TRBD2 (5 bases each). CDR3 size: 15 residues. Germline V gives CDR1 SEHNR, CDR2 FQNEAQ (reference sequence). V lost 2 bases, J lost 5 bases, and 13 bases lay in between. The CDR3: CASSLKRLGDNEQFF. DNA for the CDR3: TGTGCCAGCAGCTTAAAGCGGCTGGGGGACAATGAGCAGTTCTTC.

This sequence joins TRBV28 and TRBJ1-2, with 8 positions matching TRBD1. The germline CDR1 and CDR2 sequences are MDHEN and SYDVKM. The CDR3 runs 14 residues. Trimming took 7 bases from V and 5 from J; bases not matched to a gene: 9. As DNA, the CDR3 is TGTGCCAGCAATCGACAGGGGCAAGATTATGGCTACACCTTC. This translates into CASNRQGQDYGYTF.

The V call is TRBV5-1, the J call TRBJ2-1, with D maybe TRBD2 (5 bases). V lost 3 bases and J 4 bases, leaving 17 bases between the germline ends. Germline V lookup: CDR1 SGHRS, CDR2 YFSETQ. The CDR3 covers 16 residues. CDR3 DNA: TGCGCCAGCAGCTCCGGACTCTCGACGTCTTACAATGAGCAGTTCTTC. Translated: CASSSGLSTSYNEQFF.